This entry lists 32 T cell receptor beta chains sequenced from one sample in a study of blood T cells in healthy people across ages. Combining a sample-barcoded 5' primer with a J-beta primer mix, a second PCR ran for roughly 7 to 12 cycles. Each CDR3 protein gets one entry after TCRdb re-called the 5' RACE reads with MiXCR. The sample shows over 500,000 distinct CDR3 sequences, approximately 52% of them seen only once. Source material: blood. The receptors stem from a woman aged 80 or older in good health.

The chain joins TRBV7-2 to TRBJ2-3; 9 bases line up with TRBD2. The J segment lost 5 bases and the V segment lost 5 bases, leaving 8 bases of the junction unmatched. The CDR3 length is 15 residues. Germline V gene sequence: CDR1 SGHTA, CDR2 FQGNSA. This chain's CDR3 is CASSLGGGAGDTQYF. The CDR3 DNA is TGTGCCAGCAGCCTAGGCGGGGGGGCAGGAGATACGCAGTATTTT.

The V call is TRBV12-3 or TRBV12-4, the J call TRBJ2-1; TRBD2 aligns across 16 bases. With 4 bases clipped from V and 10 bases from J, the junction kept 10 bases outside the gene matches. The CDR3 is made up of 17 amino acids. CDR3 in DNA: TGTGCCAGCAGTTCCCACGGGGGACTAGCGGGAGGGTTGGAGCAGTTCTTC. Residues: CASSSHGGLAGGLEQFF.

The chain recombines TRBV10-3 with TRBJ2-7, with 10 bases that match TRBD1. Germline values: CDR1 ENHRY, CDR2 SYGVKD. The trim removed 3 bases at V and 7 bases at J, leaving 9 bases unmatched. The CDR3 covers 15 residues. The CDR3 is CAISDPGTGVWEQYF. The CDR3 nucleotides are TGTGCCATCAGTGACCCCGGGACAGGGGTTTGGGAGCAGTACTTC.

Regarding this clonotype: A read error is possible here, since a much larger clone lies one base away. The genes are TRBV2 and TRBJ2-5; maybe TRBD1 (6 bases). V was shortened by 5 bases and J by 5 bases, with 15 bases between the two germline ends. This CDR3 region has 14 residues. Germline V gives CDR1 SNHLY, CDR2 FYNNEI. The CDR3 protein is CASSSAWGPETQYF. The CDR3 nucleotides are TGTGCCAGCAGTTCCGCCTGGGGGCCCGAGACCCAGTACTTC.

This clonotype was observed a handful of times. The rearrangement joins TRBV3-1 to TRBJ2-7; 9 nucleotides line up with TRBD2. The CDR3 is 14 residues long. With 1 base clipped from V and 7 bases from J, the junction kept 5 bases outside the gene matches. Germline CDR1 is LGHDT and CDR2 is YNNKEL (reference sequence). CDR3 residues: CASSQGSGRNEQYF. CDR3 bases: TGTGCCAGCAGCCAAGGTAGCGGGAGAAATGAGCAGTACTTC.

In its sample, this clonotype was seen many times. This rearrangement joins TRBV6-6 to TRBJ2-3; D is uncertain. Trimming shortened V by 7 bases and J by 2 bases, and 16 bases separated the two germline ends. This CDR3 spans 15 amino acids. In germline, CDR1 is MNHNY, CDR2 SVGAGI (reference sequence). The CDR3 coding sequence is TGTGCCAGCATCGACGCAGGCAGATACACAGATACGCAGTATTTT. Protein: CASIDAGRYTDTQYF.

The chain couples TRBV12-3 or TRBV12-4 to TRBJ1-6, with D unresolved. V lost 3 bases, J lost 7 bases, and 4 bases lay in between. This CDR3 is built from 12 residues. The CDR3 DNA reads TGTGCCAGCAGTTTCATCAATTCACCCCTCCACTTT. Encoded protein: CASSFINSPLHF.

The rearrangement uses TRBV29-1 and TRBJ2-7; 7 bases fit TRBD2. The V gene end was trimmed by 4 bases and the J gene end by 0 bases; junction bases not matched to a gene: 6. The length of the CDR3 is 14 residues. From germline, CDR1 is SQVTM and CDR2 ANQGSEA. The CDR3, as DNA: TGCAGCGTTGTGCCCAGCGGGATCTCCTACGAGCAGTACTTC. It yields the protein CSVVPSGISYEQYF.

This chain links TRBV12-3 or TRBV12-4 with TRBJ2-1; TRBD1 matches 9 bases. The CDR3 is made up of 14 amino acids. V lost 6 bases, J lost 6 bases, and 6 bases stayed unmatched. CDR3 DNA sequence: TGTGCCAGCAGACGGACAGGGGTGGGCAATGAGCAGTTCTTC. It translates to CASRRTGVGNEQFF.

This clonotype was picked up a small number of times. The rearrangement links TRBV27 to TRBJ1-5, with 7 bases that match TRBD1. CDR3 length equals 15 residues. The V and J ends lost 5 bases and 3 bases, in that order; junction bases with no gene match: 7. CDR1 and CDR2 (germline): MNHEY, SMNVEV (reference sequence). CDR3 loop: CASSPLDRVNQPQHF. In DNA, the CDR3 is TGTGCCAGCAGTCCACTCGACAGGGTCAATCAGCCCCAGCATTTT.

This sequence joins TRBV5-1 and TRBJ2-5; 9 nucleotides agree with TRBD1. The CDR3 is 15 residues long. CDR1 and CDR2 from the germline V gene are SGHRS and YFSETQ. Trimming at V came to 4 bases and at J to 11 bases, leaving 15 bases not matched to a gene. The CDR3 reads CASSRGTGWRNEQYF. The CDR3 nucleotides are TGCGCCAGCAGCCGCGGGACAGGGTGGAGGAATGAGCAGTACTTC.

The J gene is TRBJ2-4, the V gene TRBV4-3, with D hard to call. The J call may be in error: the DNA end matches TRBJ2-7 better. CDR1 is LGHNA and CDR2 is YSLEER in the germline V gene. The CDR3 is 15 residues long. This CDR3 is CASRAKRGYSYEQYF. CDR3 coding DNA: TGCGCCAGCAGGGCGAAGCGCGGATACTCCTACGAGCAGTACTTC.

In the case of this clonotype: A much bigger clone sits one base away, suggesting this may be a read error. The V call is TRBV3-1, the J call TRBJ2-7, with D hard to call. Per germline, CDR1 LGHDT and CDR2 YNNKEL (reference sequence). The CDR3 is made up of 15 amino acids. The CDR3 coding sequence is TGTGCCTGCAGCCAAGATGGGCTCTTGACCTACGAGCAGTACTTC. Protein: CACSQDGLLTYEQYF.

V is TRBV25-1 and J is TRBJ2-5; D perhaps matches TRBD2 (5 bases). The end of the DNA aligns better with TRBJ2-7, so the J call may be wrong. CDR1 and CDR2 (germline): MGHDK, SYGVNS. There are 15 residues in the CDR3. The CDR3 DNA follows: TGTGCCAGCAGTGATTTAGAGGGTGGTATCTACGAGCAGTACTTC. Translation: CASSDLEGGIYEQYF.

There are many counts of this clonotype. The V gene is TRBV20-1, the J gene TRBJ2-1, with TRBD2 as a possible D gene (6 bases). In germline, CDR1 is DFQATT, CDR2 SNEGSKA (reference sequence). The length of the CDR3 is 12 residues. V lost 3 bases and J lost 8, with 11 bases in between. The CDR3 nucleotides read TGCAGTGCTAGCGGGAGAAGAGATGAGCAGTTCTTC. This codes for CSASGRRDEQFF.

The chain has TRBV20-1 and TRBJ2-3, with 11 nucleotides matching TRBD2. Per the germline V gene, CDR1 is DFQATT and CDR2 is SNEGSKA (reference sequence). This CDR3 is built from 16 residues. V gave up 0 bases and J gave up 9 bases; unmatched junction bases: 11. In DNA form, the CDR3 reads TGCAGTGCTAGAGATCTTGTGGGACTAGCGGACCCAACGCAGTATTTT. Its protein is CSARDLVGLADPTQYF.

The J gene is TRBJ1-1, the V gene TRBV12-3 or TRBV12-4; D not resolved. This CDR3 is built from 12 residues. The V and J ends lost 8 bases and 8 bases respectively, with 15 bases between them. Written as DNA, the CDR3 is TGTGCCAGCCACGAATCAGGCAGGGAAGCTTTCTTT. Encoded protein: CASHESGREAFF.

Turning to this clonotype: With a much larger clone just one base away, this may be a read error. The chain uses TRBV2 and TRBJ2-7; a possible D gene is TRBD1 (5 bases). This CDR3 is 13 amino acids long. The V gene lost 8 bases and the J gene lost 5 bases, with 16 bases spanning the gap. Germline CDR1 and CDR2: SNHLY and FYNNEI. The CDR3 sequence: CASGLQGLNEQYF. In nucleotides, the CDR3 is TGTGCCAGCGGCCTGCAGGGCCTAAACGAGCAGTACTTC.

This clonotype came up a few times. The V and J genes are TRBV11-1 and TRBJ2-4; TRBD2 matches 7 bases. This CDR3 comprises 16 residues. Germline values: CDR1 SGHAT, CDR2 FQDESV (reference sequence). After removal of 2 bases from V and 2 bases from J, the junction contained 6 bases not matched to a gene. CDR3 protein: CASSLRGGSTKNIQYF. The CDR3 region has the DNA TGTGCCAGCAGCTTAAGAGGCGGGAGCACCAAAAACATTCAGTACTTC.

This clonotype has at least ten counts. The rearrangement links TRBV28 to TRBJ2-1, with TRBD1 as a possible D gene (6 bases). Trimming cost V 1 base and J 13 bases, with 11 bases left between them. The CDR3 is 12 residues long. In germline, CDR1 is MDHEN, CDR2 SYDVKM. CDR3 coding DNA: TGTGCCAGCAGTTTATTACAGGGCCATCAGTTCTTC. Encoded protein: CASSLLQGHQFF.

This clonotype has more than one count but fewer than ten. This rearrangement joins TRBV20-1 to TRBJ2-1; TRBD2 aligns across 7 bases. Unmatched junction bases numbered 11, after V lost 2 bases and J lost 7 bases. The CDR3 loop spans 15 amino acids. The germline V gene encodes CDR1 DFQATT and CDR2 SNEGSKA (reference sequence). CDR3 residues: CSARIRLAAENEQFF. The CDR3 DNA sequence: TGCAGTGCTAGAATCCGGCTAGCGGCTGAGAATGAGCAGTTCTTC.

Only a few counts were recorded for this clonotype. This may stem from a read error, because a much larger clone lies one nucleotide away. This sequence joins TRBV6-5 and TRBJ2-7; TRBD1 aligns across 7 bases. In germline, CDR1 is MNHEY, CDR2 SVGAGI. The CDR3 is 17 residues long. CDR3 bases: TGTGCCAGCAGGTACTTGCGTAGGGTGGACAGGAACAATGAGCAGTACTTC. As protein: CASRYLRRVDRNNEQYF.

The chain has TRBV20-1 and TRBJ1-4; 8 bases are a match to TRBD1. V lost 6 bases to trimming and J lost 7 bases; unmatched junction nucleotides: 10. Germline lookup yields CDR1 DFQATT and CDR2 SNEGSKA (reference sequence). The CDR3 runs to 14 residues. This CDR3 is CSATSGGAGEKLFF. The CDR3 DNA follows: TGCAGTGCAACCTCAGGGGGCGCGGGTGAAAAACTGTTTTTT.

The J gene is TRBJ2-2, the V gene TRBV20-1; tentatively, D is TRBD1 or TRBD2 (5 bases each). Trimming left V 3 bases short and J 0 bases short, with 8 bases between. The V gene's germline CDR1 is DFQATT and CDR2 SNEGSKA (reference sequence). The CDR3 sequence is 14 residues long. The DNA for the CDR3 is TGCAGTGCTAGCCTGGGACCGAACACCGGGGAGCTGTTTTTT. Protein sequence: CSASLGPNTGELFF.

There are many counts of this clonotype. The CDR3 nucleotides are TGTGCCAGCAGTCCCACTTCAGGGGTGCTTAGGAATGAGCAGTTCTTC. Residues: CASSPTSGVLRNEQFF. The V gene is TRBV6-5, the J gene TRBJ2-1; D possibly corresponds to TRBD1 (6 bases). This CDR3 contains 16 residues. Germline CDR1 is MNHEY and CDR2 is SVGAGI. V lost 5 bases and J 7 bases, leaving 21 bases between the germline ends.

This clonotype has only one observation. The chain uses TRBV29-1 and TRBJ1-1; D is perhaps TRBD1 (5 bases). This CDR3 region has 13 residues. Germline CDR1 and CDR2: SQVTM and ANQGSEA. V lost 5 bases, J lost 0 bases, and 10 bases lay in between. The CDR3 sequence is CSVREGLNTEAFF. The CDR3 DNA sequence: TGCAGCGTTAGGGAGGGACTGAACACTGAAGCTTTCTTT.

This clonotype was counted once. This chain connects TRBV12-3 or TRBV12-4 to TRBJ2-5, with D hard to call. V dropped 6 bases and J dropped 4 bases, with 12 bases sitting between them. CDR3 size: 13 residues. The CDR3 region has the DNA TGTGCCAGCAGGAACTCCCCAGGAGAGACCCAGTACTTC. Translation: CASRNSPGETQYF.

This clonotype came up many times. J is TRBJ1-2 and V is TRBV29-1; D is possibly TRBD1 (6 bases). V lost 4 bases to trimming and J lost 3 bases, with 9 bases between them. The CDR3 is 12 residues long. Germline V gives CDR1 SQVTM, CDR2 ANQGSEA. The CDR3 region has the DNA TGCAGCGTTGCACGACAGGACTATGGCTACACCTTC. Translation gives CSVARQDYGYTF.

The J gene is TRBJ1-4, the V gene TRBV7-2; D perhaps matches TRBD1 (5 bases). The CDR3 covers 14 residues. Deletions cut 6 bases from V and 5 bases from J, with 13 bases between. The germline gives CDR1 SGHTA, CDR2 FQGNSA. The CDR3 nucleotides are TGTGCCAGCAGACGACGAAGGGGAAATGAAAAACTGTTTTTT. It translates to CASRRRRGNEKLFF. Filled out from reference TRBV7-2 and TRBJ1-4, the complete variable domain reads GAGVSQSPSNKVTEKGKDVELRCDPISGHTALYWYRQSLGQGLEFLIYFQGNSAPDKSGLPSDRFSAERTGGSVSTLTIQRTQQEDSAVYLCASRRRRGNEKLFFGSGTQLSVL.

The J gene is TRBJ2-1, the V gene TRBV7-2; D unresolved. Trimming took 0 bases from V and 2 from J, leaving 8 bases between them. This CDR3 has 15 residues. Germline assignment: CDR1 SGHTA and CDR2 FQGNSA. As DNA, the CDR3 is TGTGCCAGCAGCTTAGCGAGGAATGCCTACAATGAGCAGTTCTTC. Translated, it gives CASSLARNAYNEQFF.

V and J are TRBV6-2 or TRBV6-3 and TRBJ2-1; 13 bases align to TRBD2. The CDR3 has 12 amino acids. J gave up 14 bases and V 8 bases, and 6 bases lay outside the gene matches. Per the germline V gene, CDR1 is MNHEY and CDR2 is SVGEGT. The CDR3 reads CASSPGTSGEFF. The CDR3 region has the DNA TGTGCCAGCTCCCCGGGGACTAGCGGGGAGTTCTTC.

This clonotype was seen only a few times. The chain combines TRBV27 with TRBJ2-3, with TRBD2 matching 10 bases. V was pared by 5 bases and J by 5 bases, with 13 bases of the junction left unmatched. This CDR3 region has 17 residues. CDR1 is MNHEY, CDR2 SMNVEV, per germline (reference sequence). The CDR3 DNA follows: TGTGCCAGCAGTACCCTACCCCCTAGCGGGGGCCAAGATACGCAGTATTTT. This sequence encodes CASSTLPPSGGQDTQYF.